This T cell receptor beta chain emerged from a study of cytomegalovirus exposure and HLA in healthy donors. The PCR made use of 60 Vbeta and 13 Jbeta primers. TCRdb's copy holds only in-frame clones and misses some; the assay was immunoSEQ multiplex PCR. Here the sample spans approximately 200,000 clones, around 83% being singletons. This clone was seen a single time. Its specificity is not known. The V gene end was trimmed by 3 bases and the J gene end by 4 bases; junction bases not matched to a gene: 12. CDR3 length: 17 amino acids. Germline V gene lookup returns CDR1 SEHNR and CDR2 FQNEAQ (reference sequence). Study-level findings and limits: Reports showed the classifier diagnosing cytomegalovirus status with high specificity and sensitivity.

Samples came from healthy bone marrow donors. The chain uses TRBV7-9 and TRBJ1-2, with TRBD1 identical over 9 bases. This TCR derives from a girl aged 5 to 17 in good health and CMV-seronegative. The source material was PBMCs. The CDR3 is CASSFPILQGAGYGYTF. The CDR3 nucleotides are TGTGCCAGCAGCTTTCCGATTCTACAGGGGGCAGGCTATGGCTACACCTTC.